The rows below give T cell receptor beta chains drawn from one sample of a study of cytomegalovirus exposure and HLA in healthy donors. Clones were sequenced by immunoSEQ multiplex PCR, and TCRdb holds only the in-frame ones, with some missing. The table has under 200,000 clones, 82% seen once. The specimen was PBMCs. These receptors were obtained from a girl aged 10 to 17 in good health and CMV-seropositive. Each CDR3 is given with its conserved first and last residue. The D gene is left open where the match is weak. Size values are once, few and many counts, or a class for expanded clones, and some rows have none.

CDR3aa: CASSPHTGTALLYEQYF; CDR3nt: TGCGCCAGCAGCCCACATACGGGGACAGCCCTCCTCTACGAGCAGTACTTC; d_gene: TRBD1; j_gene: TRBJ2-7; abundance: NA; v_gene: TRBV4-1
CDR3aa: CASSSPKHRTGMSTDTQYF; CDR3nt: TGTGCCAGCAGCTCCCCAAAGCATCGGACAGGGATGAGCACAGATACGCAGTATTTT; d_gene: TRBD1; j_gene: TRBJ2-3; abundance: NA; v_gene: TRBV7-9
CDR3aa: CASSLDLAGSYEQYF; CDR3nt: TGTGCCAGCAGCTTAGATCTAGCGGGGAGCTACGAGCAGTACTTC; d_gene: TRBD2; j_gene: TRBJ2-7; abundance: NA; v_gene: TRBV7-2
CDR3aa: CASRTGATNYEQYF; CDR3nt: TGTGCCAGCAGAACAGGGGCGACGAACTACGAGCAGTACTTC; d_gene: TRBD1; j_gene: TRBJ2-7; abundance: NA; v_gene: TRBV6-5
CDR3aa: CASSLALAGGGAQYF; CDR3nt: TGCGCCAGCAGCTTGGCTCTAGCGGGAGGCGGCGCGCAGTATTTT; d_gene: TRBD2; j_gene: TRBJ2-3; abundance: NA; v_gene: TRBV5-1
CDR3aa: CASPGQNYGYTF; CDR3nt: TGTGCCAGCCCTGGACAGAACTATGGCTACACCTTC; d_gene: NA; j_gene: TRBJ1-2; abundance: NA; v_gene: TRBV6-1
CDR3aa: CASSPPPGERYGYTF; CDR3nt: TGTGCCAGCTCACCTCCCCCGGGGGAGAGATATGGCTACACCTTC; d_gene: NA; j_gene: TRBJ1-2; abundance: NA; v_gene: TRBV18
CDR3aa: CASSLVWEAHSNTEAFF; CDR3nt: TGTGCCAGCAGCTTGGTATGGGAGGCACACTCCAACACTGAAGCTTTCTTT; d_gene: NA; j_gene: TRBJ1-1; abundance: NA; v_gene: TRBV5-8
CDR3aa: CASSEQGSQETQYF; CDR3nt: TGCGCCAGCAGTGAGCAGGGGTCCCAAGAGACCCAGTACTTC; d_gene: NA; j_gene: TRBJ2-5; abundance: NA; v_gene: TRBV10-1
CDR3aa: CASSLEWDRGNDGYTF; CDR3nt: TGTGCCAGCAGCTTAGAGTGGGACAGGGGAAATGATGGCTACACCTTC; d_gene: TRBD1; j_gene: TRBJ1-2; abundance: NA; v_gene: TRBV7-8
CDR3aa: CATSRGSGGAREQYF; CDR3nt: TGTGCCACCAGCAGAGGGTCGGGGGGCGCGAGAGAGCAGTACTTC; d_gene: NA; j_gene: TRBJ2-7; abundance: NA; v_gene: TRBV15
CDR3aa: CASSPQRQGYTEAFF; CDR3nt: TGTGCCAGCTCACCACAGAGGCAGGGGTACACTGAAGCTTTCTTT; d_gene: NA; j_gene: TRBJ1-1; abundance: NA; v_gene: TRBV18
CDR3aa: CASSILAGGLYEQYF; CDR3nt: TGCGCCAGCAGCATACTAGCGGGGGGACTCTACGAGCAGTACTTC; d_gene: TRBD2; j_gene: TRBJ2-7; abundance: few; v_gene: TRBV4-1
CDR3aa: CASSQDRGGIGVRSEQFF; CDR3nt: TGCGCCAGCAGCCAAGACCGGGGGGGCATAGGCGTCCGCTCTGAGCAGTTCTTC; d_gene: TRBD2; j_gene: TRBJ2-1; abundance: NA; v_gene: TRBV4-3
CDR3aa: CASNLAIAQHGYTF; CDR3nt: TGCGCCAGCAACCTAGCGATCGCGCAGCATGGCTACACCTTC; d_gene: NA; j_gene: TRBJ1-2; abundance: NA; v_gene: TRBV4-1
CDR3aa: CATRRGLAGGLDIQYF; CDR3nt: TGTGCCACTAGAAGGGGACTAGCGGGGGGGCTGGACATTCAGTACTTC; d_gene: TRBD2; j_gene: TRBJ2-4; abundance: NA; v_gene: TRBV19
CDR3aa: CASSTTGDNSPLHF; CDR3nt: TGTGCCAGCAGTACCACAGGGGATAATTCACCCCTCCACTTT; d_gene: TRBD1; j_gene: TRBJ1-6; abundance: few; v_gene: TRBV7-9
CDR3aa: CASSFRSNQPQHF; CDR3nt: TGTGCCAGCAGCTTCCGTAGCAATCAGCCCCAGCATTTT; d_gene: NA; j_gene: TRBJ1-5; abundance: NA; v_gene: TRBV7-2
CDR3aa: CASSSRQGAYTEAFF; CDR3nt: TGTGCCAGCAGTTCCCGACAGGGGGCTTACACTGAAGCTTTCTTT; d_gene: TRBD1; j_gene: TRBJ1-1; abundance: NA; v_gene: TRBV28
CDR3aa: CASSLSWDSPYEQYF; CDR3nt: TGTGCCAGCAGCTTGTCGTGGGACAGCCCCTACGAGCAGTACTTC; d_gene: TRBD1; j_gene: TRBJ2-7; abundance: few; v_gene: TRBV5-6
CDR3aa: CASSVAGTGANVLTF; CDR3nt: TGTGCCAGCAGCGTAGCAGGGACTGGGGCCAACGTCCTGACTTTC; d_gene: NA; j_gene: TRBJ2-6; abundance: NA; v_gene: TRBV9
CDR3aa: CASSLGTGGHEQYF; CDR3nt: TGTGCCAGCAGCTTAGGTACAGGGGGCCACGAGCAGTACTTC; d_gene: TRBD1; j_gene: TRBJ2-7; abundance: NA; v_gene: TRBV7-9
CDR3aa: CASSESGAYNEQFF; CDR3nt: TGCGCCAGCAGCGAAAGCGGGGCCTACAATGAGCAGTTCTTC; d_gene: TRBD2; j_gene: TRBJ2-1; abundance: NA; v_gene: TRBV4-3
CDR3aa: CASSLQGRTEAFF; CDR3nt: TGTGCCAGCAGCTTACAGGGGAGAACTGAAGCTTTCTTT; d_gene: NA; j_gene: TRBJ1-1; abundance: once; v_gene: TRBV11-1
CDR3aa: CASSATGQHFYEQYF; CDR3nt: TGTGCCAGCAGCGCGACGGGACAGCATTTCTACGAGCAGTACTTC; d_gene: TRBD1; j_gene: TRBJ2-7; abundance: NA; v_gene: TRBV9
CDR3aa: CASQIYGNEKLFF; CDR3nt: TGCGCCAGTCAAATCTACGGGAATGAAAAACTGTTTTTT; d_gene: NA; j_gene: TRBJ1-4; abundance: once; v_gene: TRBV5-1
CDR3aa: CASSFGGYTF; CDR3nt: TGTGCCAGCAGCTTCGGTGGCTACACCTTC; d_gene: NA; j_gene: TRBJ1-2; abundance: NA; v_gene: TRBV7-9
CDR3aa: CASSPWDSVGGAETQYF; CDR3nt: TGTGCCAGCAGCCCATGGGACTCGGTAGGGGGCGCAGAGACCCAGTACTTC; d_gene: NA; j_gene: TRBJ2-5; abundance: once; v_gene: TRBV9